This is a list of T cell receptor beta chains from one sample in a study of beta chain features in type 1 diabetes. Using immunoSEQ multiplex PCR, the repertoire was profiled, and TCRdb retains in-frame clones only, with some absent. The sample includes hundreds of thousands of clones, 9.5% to 11% of them seen just once. The sequenced material came from naive CD4+ T cells from blood. These receptor sequences come from a woman in her 30s in good health. The conserved cysteine and the conserved F or W are not part of the CDR3 here. Fields, in order: V gene, D gene, CDR3 protein. A D gene is named only where the DNA matches it firmly.

v_call: TRBV2
d_call: NA
cdr3_aa: ASSEREYGYT

v_call: TRBV6-1
d_call: TRBD1
cdr3_aa: ASSEVARGPSKNIQY

v_call: TRBV7-9
d_call: NA
cdr3_aa: ASSSGQATNEKLF

v_call: TRBV27
d_call: NA
cdr3_aa: ASSVAVGSYNEQF

v_call: TRBV7-3
d_call: TRBD2
cdr3_aa: ASSLRGLANEQF

v_call: TRBV4-3
d_call: NA
cdr3_aa: AGRDFLCGLKREQY

v_call: TRBV18
d_call: NA
cdr3_aa: ASSSTGLNTEAF

v_call: TRBV19
d_call: TRBD2
cdr3_aa: ASSIDTSGPYNEQF

v_call: TRBV28
d_call: NA
cdr3_aa: AITQGGRGNTEAF

v_call: TRBV9
d_call: NA
cdr3_aa: ASSVATLDTQY

v_call: TRBV7-2
d_call: NA
cdr3_aa: ASSLASGSGETQY

v_call: TRBV18
d_call: NA
cdr3_aa: ASSHMDSPSTDTQY

v_call: TRBV5-8
d_call: NA
cdr3_aa: ASSGRVRTGRFDTQY

v_call: TRBV29-1
d_call: TRBD1
cdr3_aa: SVELGQSPNEQY

v_call: TRBV7-9
d_call: TRBD1
cdr3_aa: ASSTTGTAYEQY

v_call: TRBV29-1
d_call: TRBD1
cdr3_aa: SVRPQGAGTEAF

v_call: TRBV5-1
d_call: NA
cdr3_aa: ASSLDGQTYEQY

v_call: TRBV6-1
d_call: TRBD1
cdr3_aa: ASKRTGAATNEQF

v_call: TRBV18
d_call: NA
cdr3_aa: ASSPRQGMNNEQF

v_call: TRBV5-1
d_call: TRBD2
cdr3_aa: ASRSSGSPSGTQY

v_call: TRBV7-3
d_call: TRBD1
cdr3_aa: ASSLGQGAAGANVLT

v_call: TRBV28
d_call: NA
cdr3_aa: ASSDRQGSEKLF

v_call: TRBV4-1
d_call: NA
cdr3_aa: ASSQVTGNSGANVLT

v_call: TRBV27
d_call: TRBD2
cdr3_aa: ASSRGLAGGPTQF

v_call: TRBV30
d_call: TRBD1
cdr3_aa: AWSAGGDTQY

v_call: TRBV19
d_call: NA
cdr3_aa: ASRTTSGPPYEQY

v_call: TRBV6-5
d_call: TRBD1
cdr3_aa: ASSSSDRNEQY

v_call: TRBV7-6
d_call: NA
cdr3_aa: ASSSLPGGGRETQY

v_call: TRBV7-8
d_call: NA
cdr3_aa: ASSPRQGNQPQH

v_call: TRBV18
d_call: TRBD1
cdr3_aa: ASSPLLTGARTGELF

v_call: TRBV7-9
d_call: NA
cdr3_aa: ASSFDLVQPQH

v_call: TRBV5-1
d_call: TRBD2
cdr3_aa: ASSPVAGAGIDTQY

v_call: TRBV9
d_call: NA
cdr3_aa: ASSVRTVVRTGELF

v_call: TRBV5-1
d_call: TRBD1
cdr3_aa: ASSLTTGGPEAF

v_call: TRBV5-1
d_call: NA
cdr3_aa: ASSFGAGSYNEQF

v_call: TRBV7-9
d_call: TRBD2
cdr3_aa: ASSLLAGAYEQY